The 27 T cell receptor beta chains below were found in one sample sequenced in a study of PD-1 blockade in classical Hodgkin lymphoma. The protocol was immunoSEQ multiplex PCR, while the TCRdb copy is restricted to in-frame clones and leaves out a portion. The sample records 55,000 to 65,000 clones, 80% to 90% being singletons. Exposure to brentuximab vedotin varied, and each patient had relapsed following autologous stem cell transplantation. The sequenced sample was peripheral blood mononuclear cells (PBMCs), obtained at baseline. The receptors shown here come from a human donor with classical Hodgkin lymphoma.

The chain joins TRBV18 to TRBJ1-1, with 7 bases aligning to TRBD1. Germline V gene lookup returns CDR1 KGHSH and CDR2 LQKENI. Trimming removed 5 bases from V and 6 bases from J; junction bases left unmatched: 18. This CDR3 region has 17 residues. This chain's CDR3 is CASSTGTVGYGLAEAFF. The CDR3 nucleotides read TGTGCCAGCTCAACGGGGACAGTCGGGTACGGTTTAGCTGAAGCTTTCTTT. Drawing the rest from reference TRBV18 and TRBJ1-1, the complete variable domain is NAGVMQNPRHLVRRRGQEARLRCSPMKGHSHVYWYRQLPEEGLKFMVYLQKENIIDESGMPKERFSAEFPKEGPSILRIQQVVRGDSAAYFCASSTGTVGYGLAEAFFGQGTRLTVV.

The chain uses TRBV27 and TRBJ1-1; D is possibly TRBD1 (5 bases). The V gene lost 5 bases and the J gene lost 0 bases, with 16 bases spanning the gap. This CDR3 is built from 16 residues. Per germline, CDR1 MNHEY and CDR2 SMNVEV (reference sequence). Here the CDR3 reads CASSPLGTGMNTEAFF. The CDR3 nucleotides read TGTGCCAGCAGTCCCCTGGGAACAGGAATGAACACTGAAGCTTTCTTT.

The chain carries TRBV6-5 and TRBJ1-2; D remains unclear. Germline V gene data show CDR1 as MNHEY and CDR2 as SVGAGI. The CDR3 has 13 amino acids. V lost 0 bases and J 8 bases, leaving 10 bases between the germline ends. The CDR3 sequence is CASSYSEATGYTF. In DNA form, the CDR3 reads TGTGCCAGCAGTTACTCGGAGGCTACCGGCTACACCTTC.

The chain joins TRBV5-1 to TRBJ2-7, with 9 bases matching TRBD1. Germline CDR1 is SGHRS and CDR2 is YFSETQ. The junction had 9 bases not matched to a gene; V was cut back by 1 base and J by 1 base. There are 17 residues in the CDR3. This CDR3 is CASSLNFETGGSYEQYF. The CDR3 DNA sequence: TGCGCCAGCAGCTTGAATTTCGAGACAGGGGGATCCTACGAGCAGTACTTC.

CDR3 DNA: TGCGCCAGCAGCCAAGTTTGGGGAAACACCATATATTTT. This codes for CASSQVWGNTIYF. This chain joins TRBV4-1 and TRBJ1-3, with D uncertain. Germline lookup yields CDR1 MGHRA and CDR2 YSYEKL. The CDR3 length is 13 residues. Trimming took off 1 base at V and 4 bases at J, with 5 bases between the two ends.

The chain couples TRBV15 to TRBJ1-2, with D unresolved. The germline CDR1 and CDR2 sequences are LNHNV and YYDKDF (reference sequence). The length of the CDR3 is 13 residues. V lost 6 bases to trimming and J lost 7 bases, with 15 bases between them. Here the CDR3 reads CATRAGGLGGYTF. In DNA, the CDR3 is TGTGCCACCAGGGCGGGCGGTCTGGGTGGCTACACCTTC.

The chain employs TRBV21-1 and TRBJ2-3; the table's D call, TRBD2, has no DNA check behind it. TRBV21-1 represents a pseudogene. The CDR3 loop spans 17 amino acids. This chain's CDR3 is CASSKANKRGATDTQYF. The CDR3 nucleotides are TGTGCCAGCAGCAAAGCGAACAAGCGGGGGGCGACAGATACGCAGTATTTT.

The rearrangement uses TRBV6-6 and TRBJ1-5; TRBD1 is a possible D gene (5 bases). The germline V gene has CDR1 MNHNY and CDR2 SVGAGI (reference sequence). The CDR3 length is 14 residues. V was pared by 6 bases and J by 6 bases, with 15 bases between. In nucleotides, the CDR3 is TGTGCCAGCAGCCCCGTGCAGGGAGGTCAGCCCCAGCATTTT. This encodes CASSPVQGGQPQHF.

CDR3 sequence: CATRASGTGAPQHF. The CDR3 DNA reads as TGTGCCACCAGAGCGTCCGGGACAGGGGCTCCCCAGCATTTT. The chain has TRBV15 and TRBJ1-5, with TRBD1 matching 10 bases. Trimming cost V 6 bases and J 10 bases; bases outside gene matches: 9. The CDR3 contains 14 residues. Germline-derived CDR1 and CDR2 are LNHNV and YYDKDF (reference sequence). The variable domain in full, with the rest retrieved from reference TRBV15 and TRBJ1-5, is DAMVIQNPRYQVTQFGKPVTLSCSQTLNHNVMYWYQQKSSQAPKLLFHYYDKDFNNEADTPDNFQSRRPNTSFCFLDIRSPGLGDTAMYLCATRASGTGAPQHFGDGTRLSIL.

J is TRBJ2-5 and V is TRBV5-4; D tentatively fits TRBD1 or TRBD2 (5 bases each). There are 14 residues in the CDR3. Per germline, CDR1 SGHNT and CDR2 YYREEE (reference sequence). V was cut by 1 base and J by 5 bases, with 12 bases left in between. The CDR3 protein is CASSLNPGPETQYF. CDR3 DNA sequence: TGTGCCAGCAGCTTGAACCCGGGGCCGGAGACCCAGTACTTC.

The chain recombines TRBV5-6 with TRBJ2-3, with D possibly TRBD1 on 6 matching bases. V was cut by 5 bases and J by 2 bases, with 18 bases left in between. The CDR3 has 16 residues. Germline-derived CDR1 and CDR2 are SGHDT and YYEEEE. CDR3 amino acids: CASSPRGSAYTDTQYF. In DNA, the CDR3 is TGTGCCAGCAGTCCCAGGGGTAGCGCATACACAGATACGCAGTATTTT.

A few counts support this clone. The gene calls are TRBV30 and TRBJ2-4, with unresolved D. Germline lookup yields CDR1 GTSNPN and CDR2 SVGIG (reference sequence). V shed 1 base and J shed 4 bases, with 5 bases lying between them. The CDR3 runs 12 residues. The CDR3 region is CAWSEGKNIQYF. CDR3 DNA: TGTGCCTGGAGTGAGGGAAAAAACATTCAGTACTTC.

V usage is TRBV6-1 and J usage is TRBJ1-5; D is possibly TRBD1 (5 bases). The CDR3 loop spans 15 amino acids. Trimming left V 6 bases short and J 1 base short, with 13 bases between. The germline gives CDR1 MNHNS, CDR2 SASEGT. The CDR3 here is CASRAGRGSNQPQHF. The DNA for the CDR3 is TGTGCCAGCAGGGCTGGGCGGGGGAGCAATCAGCCCCAGCATTTT.

The CDR3 DNA sequence: TGTGCCAGCAGCCAAGTAAGGAGCGGGGGGGCCTCATTCTTC. It is translated as CASSQVRSGGASFF. The chain links TRBV14 to TRBJ2-1; 10 bases map to TRBD2. V lost 1 base and J lost 16; bases outside the gene matches: 10. Per the germline V gene, CDR1 is SGHDN and CDR2 is FVKESK. This CDR3 is 14 amino acids long.

This chain uses TRBV9 with TRBJ1-2; D remains ambiguous. The CDR3 covers 12 residues. Trimming stripped 3 bases from V and 5 bases from J, with 8 bases between. Germline CDR1 reads SGDLS; CDR2 reads YYNGEE. CDR3 DNA sequence: TGTGCCAGCAGCGGCAGGCCTTATGGCTACACCTTC. Translation: CASSGRPYGYTF.

This sequence joins TRBV4-1 and TRBJ2-7, with 8 positions matching TRBD1. V shed 1 base, J shed 0 bases, and the junction held 5 bases outside the gene matches. Per the germline V gene, CDR1 is MGHRA and CDR2 is YSYEKL. The CDR3 sequence is 16 residues long. CDR3 residues: CASSQGQGAPSYEQYF. CDR3 coding DNA: TGCGCCAGCAGCCAAGGCCAGGGGGCCCCCTCCTACGAGCAGTACTTC.

The chain couples TRBV7-9 to TRBJ1-2; D remains unclear. V shed 5 bases and J shed 4 bases, with 20 bases lying between them. The CDR3 has 16 residues. Germline V gene sequence: CDR1 SEHNR, CDR2 FQNEAQ (reference sequence). CDR3 in amino acids: CASSHLETWTLYGYTF. The DNA for the CDR3 is TGTGCCAGCAGCCATCTTGAGACATGGACCCTCTATGGCTACACCTTC. The variable domain in full, completed from reference TRBV7-9 and TRBJ1-2, reads DTGVSQNPRHKITKRGQNVTFRCDPISEHNRLYWYRQTLGQGPEFLTYFQNEAQLEKSRLLSDRFSAERPKGSFSTLEIQRTEQGDSAMYLCASSHLETWTLYGYTFGSGTRLTVV.

The chain is built from TRBV19 and TRBJ1-6; D is unclear. From germline, CDR1 is LNHDA and CDR2 SQIVND (reference sequence). The V and J ends lost 3 bases and 8 bases respectively, with 17 bases between them. The CDR3 has 16 residues. The CDR3 nucleotides read TGTGCCAGTAGTATCCACCTCTCCTTAATTGATTCACCCCTCCACTTT. It yields the protein CASSIHLSLIDSPLHF.

V usage is TRBV30 and J usage is TRBJ2-3; 9 nucleotides match TRBD1. V lost 2 bases and J lost 4; bases outside the gene matches: 10. The CDR3 sequence is 16 residues long. CDR1 and CDR2 (germline): GTSNPN, SVGIG (reference sequence). The CDR3 reads CAWSPPRDRAPDTQYF. Written as DNA, the CDR3 is TGTGCCTGGAGTCCCCCCCGGGACAGGGCCCCAGATACGCAGTATTTT.

Only one count was recorded for this clone. The chain joins TRBV5-1 to TRBJ2-1; possible D gene TRBD1, 5 bases. Germline-derived CDR1 and CDR2 are SGHRS and YFSETQ. V was pared by 4 bases and J by 6 bases, with 11 bases between. The CDR3 spans 13 residues. The CDR3 is CASSPEQGNEQFF. CDR3 coding DNA: TGCGCCAGCAGCCCAGAGCAGGGCAATGAGCAGTTCTTC. Filled out from reference TRBV5-1 and TRBJ2-1, the complete variable domain reads KAGVTQTPRYLIKTRGQQVTLSCSPISGHRSVSWYQQTPGQGLQFLFEYFSETQRNKGNFPGRFSGRQFSNSRSEMNVSTLELGDSALYLCASSPEQGNEQFFGPGTRLTVL.

The chain employs TRBV27 and TRBJ1-5, with D perhaps matching TRBD1 (5 bases). The CDR3 is made up of 13 amino acids. CDR1 and CDR2 (germline): MNHEY, SMNVEV (reference sequence). Trimming removed 3 bases at V and 7 bases at J, with 10 bases between. This chain's CDR3 is CASSFRGHQPQHF. CDR3 nucleotides: TGTGCCAGCAGTTTCCGGGGCCACCAGCCCCAGCATTTT.

The chain is built from TRBV2 and TRBJ2-2; no clear D. Per the germline V gene, CDR1 is SNHLY and CDR2 is FYNNEI. With 8 bases removed from V and 2 bases from J, the gap between germline ends came to 9 bases. The CDR3 consists of 13 residues. For the CDR3, the DNA is TGTGCCAGCCAGACTGAAAACACCGGGGAGCTGTTTTTT. It codes for CASQTENTGELFF.

The chain employs TRBV2 and TRBJ1-6; no clear D. The CDR3 runs to 16 residues. Between the trimmed V and J ends, which lost 2 bases and 5 bases, there was a span of 13 bases. Germline values: CDR1 SNHLY, CDR2 FYNNEI. The CDR3 DNA sequence: TGTGCCAGCAGTGAATACGGGGTAGGAAATAATTCACCCCTCCACTTT. Protein: CASSEYGVGNNSPLHF.

This sequence joins TRBV27 and TRBJ2-7; D gene uncertain. The CDR3 is 13 residues long. Trimming took off 4 bases at V and 2 bases at J, with 9 bases between the two ends. Germline-derived CDR1 and CDR2 are MNHEY and SMNVEV (reference sequence). The CDR3 sequence is CASSWGSAYEQYF. The DNA for the CDR3 is TGTGCCAGCAGTTGGGGATCCGCCTACGAGCAGTACTTC.

CDR3 DNA: TGCGCCAGCAGCCCTAAGCCGGCCGACTCTGGAAACACCATATATTTT. Translation: CASSPKPADSGNTIYF. V and J are TRBV5-1 and TRBJ1-3; no clear D gene. The V end was cut by 4 bases, the J end by 0 bases, with 14 bases between. The germline V gene encodes CDR1 SGHRS and CDR2 YFSETQ. The CDR3 loop spans 16 amino acids.

In this sample, this clone turned up once. This chain uses TRBV10-3 with TRBJ1-3; TRBD1 might be the D (5 bases). The CDR3 extends over 14 amino acids. CDR1 and CDR2 from the germline V gene are ENHRY and SYGVKD. The ends were cut back, 3 bases at V and 5 bases at J, with 11 bases in the middle. CDR3 sequence (DNA): TGTGCCATCAGTGACGGGGACGAGAGAAACACCATATATTTT. Its protein product is CAISDGDERNTIYF.

V and J are TRBV5-1 and TRBJ1-1; D gene uncertain. This CDR3 contains 15 residues. The V gene lost 4 bases and the J gene lost 1 base, with 14 bases spanning the gap. Looked up from germline, CDR1 is SGHRS and CDR2 is YFSETQ. The CDR3 region is CASSSRGRTNTEAFF. The CDR3, as DNA: TGCGCCAGCAGCAGCAGAGGGCGGACGAACACTGAAGCTTTCTTT.